This TCR beta chain was obtained from a study of blood T cell repertoires in COVID-19. At the level of the study: Acute and convalescent COVID-19 specimens originated in the United States, Italy and Spain. T cells, B-cell-depleted T cells, or PBMCs provided the cDNA or gDNA that served as material.

V lost 0 bases to trimming and J lost 0 bases, with 16 bases between them. The CDR3 totals 17 residues. The germline V gene encodes CDR1 SGHKS and CDR2 YYEKEE (reference sequence). Original processing notes: Nucleated cell number was recorded as an estimate derived from reference gene primer amplification. Clones were read by immunoSEQ multiplex PCR, and TCRdb kept only the in-frame ones, dropping some. V and J calls and clone size are given by that table; D and trimming were obtained from the DNA. The sample records over 150,000 clones, about three quarters being singletons. The chain joins TRBV5-5 to TRBJ2-7; TRBD1 is a possible D gene (5 bases). The sample taken for sequencing was peripheral blood. The clonotype was recovered from a man in his 70s with acute or convalescent COVID-19. The CDR3 reads CASSLAVGVGISYEQYF. CDR3 coding DNA: TGTGCCAGCAGCTTGGCCGTAGGGGTGGGGATCTCCTACGAGCAGTACTTC.